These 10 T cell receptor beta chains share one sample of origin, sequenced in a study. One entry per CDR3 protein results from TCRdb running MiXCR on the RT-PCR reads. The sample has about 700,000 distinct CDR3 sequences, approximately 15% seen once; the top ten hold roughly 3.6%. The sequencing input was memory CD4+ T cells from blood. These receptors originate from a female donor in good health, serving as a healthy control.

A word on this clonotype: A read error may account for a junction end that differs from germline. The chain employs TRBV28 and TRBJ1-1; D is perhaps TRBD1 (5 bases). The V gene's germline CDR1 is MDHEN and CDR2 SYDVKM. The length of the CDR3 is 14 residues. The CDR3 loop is CASYRQEGNTEAFF. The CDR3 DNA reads TGTGCCAGTTATCGTCAGGAGGGGAACACCGAAGCTTTCTTT.

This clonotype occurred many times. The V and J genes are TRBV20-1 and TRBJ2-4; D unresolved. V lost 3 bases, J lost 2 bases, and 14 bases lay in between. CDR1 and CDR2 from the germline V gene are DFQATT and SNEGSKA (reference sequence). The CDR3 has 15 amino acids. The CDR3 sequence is CSASSGAGSKNIQYF. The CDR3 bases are TGCAGTGCTAGCTCTGGAGCAGGATCCAAAAACATTCAGTACTTC.

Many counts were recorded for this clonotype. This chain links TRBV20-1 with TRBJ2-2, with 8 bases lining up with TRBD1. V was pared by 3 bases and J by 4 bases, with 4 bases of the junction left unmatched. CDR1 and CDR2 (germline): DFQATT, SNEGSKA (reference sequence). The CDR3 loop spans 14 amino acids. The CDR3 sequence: CSARRQGTTGELFF. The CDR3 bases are TGCAGTGCTAGGAGACAGGGGACCACCGGGGAGCTGTTTTTT.

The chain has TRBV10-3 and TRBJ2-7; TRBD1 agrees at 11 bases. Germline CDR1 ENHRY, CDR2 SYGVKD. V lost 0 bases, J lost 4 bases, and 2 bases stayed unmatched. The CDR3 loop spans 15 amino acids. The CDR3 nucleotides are TGTGCCATCAGTGAGTCCGGGACAGGGGGGTACGAGCAGTACTTC. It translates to CAISESGTGGYEQYF.

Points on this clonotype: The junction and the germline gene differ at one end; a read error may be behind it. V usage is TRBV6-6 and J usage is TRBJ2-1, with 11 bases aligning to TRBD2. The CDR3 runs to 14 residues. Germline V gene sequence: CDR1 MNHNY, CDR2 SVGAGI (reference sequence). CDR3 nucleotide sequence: TGTGCCAGCAGTCCAGGACTAGCGGGTACTTTTTGGGTCTTC. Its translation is CASSPGLAGTFWVF.

CDR3 protein: CASSSIPLGDQPQHF. The CDR3 DNA is TGTGCCAGCAGTTCAATCCCCCTGGGGGATCAGCCCCAGCATTTT. The J gene is TRBJ1-5, the V gene TRBV27; tentatively, D is TRBD1 (5 bases). The CDR3 has 15 amino acids. With 4 bases removed from V and 5 bases from J, the gap between germline ends came to 15 bases. Germline CDR1 MNHEY, CDR2 SMNVEV (reference sequence).

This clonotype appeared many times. CDR3 nucleotides: TGTGCCAGCAGCCTCACACAGAACACTGAAGCTTTCTTT. This encodes CASSLTQNTEAFF. The chain is built from TRBV6-5 and TRBJ1-1; D gene ambiguous. The CDR3 spans 13 residues. CDR1 MNHEY and CDR2 SVGAGI come from the germline V gene. V was clipped by 6 bases and J by 1 base, with 9 bases between them.

The CDR3 region is CAISESGGYQPQHF. CDR3 sequence (DNA): TGTGCCATCAGTGAGTCTGGGGGATATCAGCCCCAGCATTTT. The genes are TRBV10-3 and TRBJ1-5; D might be TRBD1 (5 bases). From germline, CDR1 is ENHRY and CDR2 SYGVKD. The CDR3 sequence is 14 residues long. The ends were cut back, 0 bases at V and 5 bases at J, with 8 bases in the middle.

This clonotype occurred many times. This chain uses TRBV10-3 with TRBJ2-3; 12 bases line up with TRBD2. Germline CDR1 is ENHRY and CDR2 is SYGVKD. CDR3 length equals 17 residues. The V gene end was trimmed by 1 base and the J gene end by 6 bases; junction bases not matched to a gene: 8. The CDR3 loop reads CAISEWASGRGSDTQYF. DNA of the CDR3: TGTGCCATCAGTGAGTGGGCTAGCGGGAGGGGATCGGATACGCAGTATTTT.

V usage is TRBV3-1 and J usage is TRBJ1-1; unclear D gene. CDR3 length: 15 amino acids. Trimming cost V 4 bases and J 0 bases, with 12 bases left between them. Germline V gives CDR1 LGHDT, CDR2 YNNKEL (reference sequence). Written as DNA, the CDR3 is TGTGCCAGCAGCCCCAGCGGCAGCATGAACACTGAAGCTTTCTTT. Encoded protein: CASSPSGSMNTEAFF. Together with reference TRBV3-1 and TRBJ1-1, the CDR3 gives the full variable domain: DTAVSQTPKYLVTQMGNDKSIKCEQNLGHDTMYWYKQDSKKFLKIMFSYNNKELIINETVPNRFSPKSPDKAHLNLHINSLELGDSAVYFCASSPSGSMNTEAFFGQGTRLTVV.